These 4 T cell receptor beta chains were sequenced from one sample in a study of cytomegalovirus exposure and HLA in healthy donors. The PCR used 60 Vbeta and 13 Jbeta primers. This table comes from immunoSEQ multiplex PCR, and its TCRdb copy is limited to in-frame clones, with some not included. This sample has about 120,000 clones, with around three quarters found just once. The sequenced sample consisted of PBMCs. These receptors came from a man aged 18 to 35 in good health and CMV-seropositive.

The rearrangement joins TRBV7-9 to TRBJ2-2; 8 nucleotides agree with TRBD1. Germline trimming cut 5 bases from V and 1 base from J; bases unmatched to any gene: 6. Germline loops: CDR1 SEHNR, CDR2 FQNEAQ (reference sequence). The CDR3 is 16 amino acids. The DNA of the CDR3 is TGTGCCAGCAGCCCCAGACAGGGGAAGAACACCGGGGAGCTGTTTTTT. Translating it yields CASSPRQGKNTGELFF.

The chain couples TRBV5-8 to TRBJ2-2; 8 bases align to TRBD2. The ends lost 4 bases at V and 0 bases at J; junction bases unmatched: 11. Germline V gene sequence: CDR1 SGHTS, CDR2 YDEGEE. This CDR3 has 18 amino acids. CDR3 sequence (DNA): TGTGCCAGCAGCGACTATTCCGGGACTAGGGCGAACACCGGGGAGCTGTTTTTT. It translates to CASSDYSGTRANTGELFF.

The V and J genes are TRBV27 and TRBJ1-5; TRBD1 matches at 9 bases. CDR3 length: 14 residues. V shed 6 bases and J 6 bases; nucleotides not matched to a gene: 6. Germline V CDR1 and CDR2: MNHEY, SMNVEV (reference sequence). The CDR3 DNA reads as TGTGCCAGCAGCCGACAGGGGGAGGGTCAGCCCCAGCATTTT. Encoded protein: CASSRQGEGQPQHF.

In DNA, the CDR3 is TGTGCCAGCAGTGATGACGTTTTAGGGACTAGCGGGATCCTTCTTGGGGAGCAGTACTTC. Translation: CASSDDVLGTSGILLGEQYF. V and J are TRBV6-1 and TRBJ2-5, with 13 bases lining up with TRBD2. V lost 3 bases to trimming and J lost 11 bases; unmatched junction nucleotides: 24. CDR1 and CDR2 from the germline V gene are MNHNS and SASEGT. This CDR3 contains 20 residues.